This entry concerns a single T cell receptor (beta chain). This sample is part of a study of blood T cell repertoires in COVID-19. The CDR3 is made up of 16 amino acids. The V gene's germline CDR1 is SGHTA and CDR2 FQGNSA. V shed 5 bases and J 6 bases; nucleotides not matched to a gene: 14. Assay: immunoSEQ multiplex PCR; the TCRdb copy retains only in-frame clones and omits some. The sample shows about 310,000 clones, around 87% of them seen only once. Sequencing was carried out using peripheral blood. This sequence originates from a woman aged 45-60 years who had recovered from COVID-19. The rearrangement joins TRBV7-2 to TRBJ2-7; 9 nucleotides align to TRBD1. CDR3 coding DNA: TGTGCCAGCAGCACTCAACCCGGGACAGGGTCAGGCGAGCAGTACTTC. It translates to CASSTQPGTGSGEQYF.